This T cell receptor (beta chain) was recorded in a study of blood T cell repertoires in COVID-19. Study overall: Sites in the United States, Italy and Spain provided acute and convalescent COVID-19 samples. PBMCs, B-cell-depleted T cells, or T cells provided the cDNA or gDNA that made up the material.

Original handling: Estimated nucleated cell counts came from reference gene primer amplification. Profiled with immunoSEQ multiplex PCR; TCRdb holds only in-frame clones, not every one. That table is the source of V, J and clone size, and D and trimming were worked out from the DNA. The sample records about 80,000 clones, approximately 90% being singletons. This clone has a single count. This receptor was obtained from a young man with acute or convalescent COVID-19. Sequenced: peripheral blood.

CDR3 residues: CASTLTGTNTGELFF. As DNA, the CDR3 is TGTGCCAGTACCTTGACAGGGACGAACACCGGGGAGCTGTTTTTT. J is TRBJ2-2 and V is TRBV19, with 7 bases aligning to TRBD1. V shed 7 bases, J shed 0 bases, and the junction held 5 bases outside the gene matches. The CDR3 spans 15 residues. Per the germline V gene, CDR1 is LNHDA and CDR2 is SQIVND (reference sequence).